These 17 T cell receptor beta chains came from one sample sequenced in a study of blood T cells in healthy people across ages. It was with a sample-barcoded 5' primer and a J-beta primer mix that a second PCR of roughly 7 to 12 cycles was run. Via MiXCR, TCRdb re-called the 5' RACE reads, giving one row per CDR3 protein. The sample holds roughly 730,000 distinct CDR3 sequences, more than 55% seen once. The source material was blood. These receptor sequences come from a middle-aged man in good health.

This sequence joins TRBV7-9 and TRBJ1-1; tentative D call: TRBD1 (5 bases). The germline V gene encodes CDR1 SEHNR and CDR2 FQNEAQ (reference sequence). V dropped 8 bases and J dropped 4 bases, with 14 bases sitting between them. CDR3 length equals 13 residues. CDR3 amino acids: CASLGDGPTEAFF. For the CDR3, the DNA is TGTGCCAGCCTGGGGGATGGGCCCACTGAAGCTTTCTTT. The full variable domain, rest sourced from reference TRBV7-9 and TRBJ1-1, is DTGVSQNPRHKITKRGQNVTFRCDPISEHNRLYWYRQTLGQGPEFLTYFQNEAQLEKSRLLSDRFSAERPKGSFSTLEIQRTEQGDSAMYLCASLGDGPTEAFFGQGTRLTVV.

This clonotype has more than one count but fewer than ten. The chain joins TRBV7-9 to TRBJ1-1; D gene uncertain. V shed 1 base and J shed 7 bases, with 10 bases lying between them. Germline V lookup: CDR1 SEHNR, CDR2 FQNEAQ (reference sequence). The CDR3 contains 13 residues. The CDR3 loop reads CASSLGRGDEAFF. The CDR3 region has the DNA TGTGCCAGCAGCTTAGGACGGGGTGATGAAGCTTTCTTT.

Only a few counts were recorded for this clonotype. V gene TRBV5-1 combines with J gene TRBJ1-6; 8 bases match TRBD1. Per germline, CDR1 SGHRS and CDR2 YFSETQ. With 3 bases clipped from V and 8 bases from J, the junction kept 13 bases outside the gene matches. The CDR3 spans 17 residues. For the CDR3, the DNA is TGCGCCAGCAGCTCCCATGGGACAGGCGGCAGGGATTCACCCCTCCACTTT. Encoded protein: CASSSHGTGGRDSPLHF.

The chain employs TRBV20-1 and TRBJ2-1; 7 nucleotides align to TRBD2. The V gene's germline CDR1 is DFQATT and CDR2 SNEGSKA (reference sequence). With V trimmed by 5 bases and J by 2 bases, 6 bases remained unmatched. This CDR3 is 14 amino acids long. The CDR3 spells CSAARGGTYNEQFF. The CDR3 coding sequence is TGCAGTGCTGCCCGCGGGGGAACCTACAATGAGCAGTTCTTC.

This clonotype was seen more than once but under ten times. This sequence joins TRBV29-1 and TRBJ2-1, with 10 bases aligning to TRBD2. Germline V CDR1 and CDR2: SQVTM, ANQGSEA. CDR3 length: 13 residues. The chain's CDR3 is CSLSGGAINEQFF. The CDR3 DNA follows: TGCAGTTTAAGCGGGGGGGCCATTAATGAGCAGTTCTTC.

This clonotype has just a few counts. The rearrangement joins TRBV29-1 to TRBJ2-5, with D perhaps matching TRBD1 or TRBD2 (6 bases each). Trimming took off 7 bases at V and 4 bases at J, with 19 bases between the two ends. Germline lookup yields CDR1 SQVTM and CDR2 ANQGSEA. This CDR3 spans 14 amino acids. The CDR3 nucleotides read TGCAGCGGAGAAGGGGGGCGCATGTTAGAGACCCAGTACTTC. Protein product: CSGEGGRMLETQYF.

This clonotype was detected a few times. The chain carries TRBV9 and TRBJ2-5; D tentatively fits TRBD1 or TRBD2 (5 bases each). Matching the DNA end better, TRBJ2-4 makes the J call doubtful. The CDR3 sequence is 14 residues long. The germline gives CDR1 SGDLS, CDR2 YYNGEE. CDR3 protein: CASSVAEGTHIQYF. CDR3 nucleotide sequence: TGTGCCAGCAGCGTAGCAGAAGGGACCCACATTCAGTACTTC.

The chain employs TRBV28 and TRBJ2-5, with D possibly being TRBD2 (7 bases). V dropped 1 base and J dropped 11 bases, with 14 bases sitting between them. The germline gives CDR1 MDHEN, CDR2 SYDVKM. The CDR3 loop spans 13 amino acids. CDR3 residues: CASSLSGGVEQYF. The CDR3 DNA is TGTGCCAGCAGTTTATCGGGGGGCGTTGAGCAGTACTTC.

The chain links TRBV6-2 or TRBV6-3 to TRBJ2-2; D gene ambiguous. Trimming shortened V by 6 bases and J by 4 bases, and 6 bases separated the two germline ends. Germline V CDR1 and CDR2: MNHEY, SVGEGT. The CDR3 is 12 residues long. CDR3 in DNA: TGTGCCAGCAGCTCGAGCACCGGGGAGCTGTTTTTT. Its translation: CASSSSTGELFF.

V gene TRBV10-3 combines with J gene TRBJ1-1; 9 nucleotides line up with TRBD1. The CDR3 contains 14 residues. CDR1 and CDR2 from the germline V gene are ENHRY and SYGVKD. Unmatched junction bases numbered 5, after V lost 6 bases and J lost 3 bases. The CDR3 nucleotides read TGTGCCATCAGCCGGACAGGGGAGGACACTGAAGCTTTCTTT. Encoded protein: CAISRTGEDTEAFF.

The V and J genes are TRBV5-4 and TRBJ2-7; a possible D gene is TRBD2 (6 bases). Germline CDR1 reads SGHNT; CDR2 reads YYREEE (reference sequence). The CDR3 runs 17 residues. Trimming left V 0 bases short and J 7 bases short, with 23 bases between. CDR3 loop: CASSLGPMTSSYNEQYF. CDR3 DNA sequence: TGTGCCAGCAGCTTGGGCCCCATGACTAGTTCCTACAATGAGCAGTACTTC. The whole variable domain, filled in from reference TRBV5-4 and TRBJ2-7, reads ETGVTQSPTHLIKTRGQQVTLRCSSQSGHNTVSWYQQALGQGPQFIFQYYREEENGRGNFPPRFSGLQFPNYSSELNVNALELDDSALYLCASSLGPMTSSYNEQYFGPGTRLTVT.

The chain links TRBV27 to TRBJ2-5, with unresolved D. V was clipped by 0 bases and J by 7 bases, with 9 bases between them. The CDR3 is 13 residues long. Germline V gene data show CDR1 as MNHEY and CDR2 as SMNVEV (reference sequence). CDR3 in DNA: TGTGCCAGCAGTTTATCCCTACGTGGGACCCAGTACTTC. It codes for CASSLSLRGTQYF.

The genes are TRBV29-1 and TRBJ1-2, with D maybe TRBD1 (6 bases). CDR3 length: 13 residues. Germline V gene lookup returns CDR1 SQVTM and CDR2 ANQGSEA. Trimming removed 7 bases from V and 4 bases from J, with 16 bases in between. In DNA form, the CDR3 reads TGCAGCGGGACGGACAGTGGGATCTATGGCTACACCTTC. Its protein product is CSGTDSGIYGYTF.

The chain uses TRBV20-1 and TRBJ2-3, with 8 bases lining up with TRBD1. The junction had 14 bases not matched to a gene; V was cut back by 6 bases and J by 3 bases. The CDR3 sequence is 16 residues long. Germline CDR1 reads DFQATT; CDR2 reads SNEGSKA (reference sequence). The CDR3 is CSASRGRAIGTDTQYF. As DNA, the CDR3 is TGCAGTGCCAGCAGGGGGCGGGCAATCGGGACAGATACGCAGTATTTT.

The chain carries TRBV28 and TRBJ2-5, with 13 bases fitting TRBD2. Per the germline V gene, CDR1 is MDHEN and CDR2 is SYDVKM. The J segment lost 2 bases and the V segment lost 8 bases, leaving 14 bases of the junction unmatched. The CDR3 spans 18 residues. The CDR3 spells CASLGTSGNKAPQETQYF. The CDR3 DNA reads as TGTGCCAGCCTAGGGACTAGCGGGAACAAAGCTCCTCAAGAGACCCAGTACTTC.

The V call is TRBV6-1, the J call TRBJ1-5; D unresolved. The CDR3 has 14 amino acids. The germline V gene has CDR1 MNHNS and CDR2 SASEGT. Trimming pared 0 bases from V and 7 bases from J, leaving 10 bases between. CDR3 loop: CASSEAQVAQPQHF. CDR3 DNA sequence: TGTGCCAGCAGTGAAGCGCAGGTGGCGCAGCCCCAGCATTTT.

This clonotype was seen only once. The CDR3 DNA sequence: TGTGCCAGCAGCTTAGCCCTACCAATGGGCAGCTACGAGCAGTACTTC. This translates into CASSLALPMGSYEQYF. J is TRBJ2-7 and V is TRBV7-2, with D unclear. V was cut by 0 bases and J by 3 bases, with 15 bases left in between. CDR1 SGHTA and CDR2 FQGNSA come from the germline V gene. The CDR3 length is 16 residues.